This T cell receptor beta chain is from a study of read filtering for tumor transcriptome and immune sequencing. Findings and caveats of the study: Even smaller IR-seq throughput identified most shared clonotypes.

Every patient had bone marrow sampled while the disease was active. The CDR3 contains 14 residues. Germline values: CDR1 LNHDA, CDR2 SQIVND (reference sequence). J was trimmed by 6 bases and V by 5 bases; bases with no gene match: 8. To note about this clonotype: The antigen remains undetermined.

Molecular barcoded adaptors covering alpha/delta and beta/gamma chains were used on about 0.4 ug RNA. TCRdb reanalysed the reads using MiXCR and keeps one entry per CDR3 protein. Here the sample spans roughly 69,000 distinct CDR3 sequences, approximately 13% being singletons. The receptor comes from a donor aged 40 or over with multiple myeloma. The genes are TRBV19 and TRBJ2-7, with 9 bases identical to TRBD2. The sequenced sample consisted of a population of CD138-negative cells sorted from bone marrow. The CDR3 DNA reads TGTGCCAGTAGTGAAGGGACTAGCAGACGCGAGCAGTACTTC. This encodes CASSEGTSRREQYF.